A single sample gave rise to the 14 T cell receptor beta chains below, sequenced in a study of blood T cell repertoires in COVID-19. The repertoire was sequenced with immunoSEQ multiplex PCR; TCRdb's copy has only in-frame clones and lacks some. The top ten clones hold 2.2% of a sample with tens of thousands of clones, roughly 90% of them seen once. Sequencing was carried out using peripheral blood. The receptors here all came from a man in his fifties or sixties with active COVID-19.

The chain joins TRBV21-1 to TRBJ1-5. TRBV21-1 is assigned pseudogene status. The CDR3 contains 13 residues. CDR3 amino acids: CASNSGGNQPQHF. The CDR3, as DNA: TGTGCCAGCAACAGCGGGGGAAATCAGCCCCAGCATTTT.

The chain employs TRBV6-5 and TRBJ1-2; possible D gene TRBD1, 6 bases. This CDR3 is 16 amino acids long. Germline V gives CDR1 MNHEY, CDR2 SVGAGI. Trimming took off 0 bases at V and 4 bases at J, with 15 bases between the two ends. This CDR3 is CASSYSIAGEVYGYTF. The CDR3 nucleotides are TGTGCCAGCAGTTACTCGATAGCAGGGGAAGTCTATGGCTACACCTTC.

This chain uses TRBV6-6 with TRBJ2-6; 7 nucleotides line up with TRBD1. Germline CDR1 MNHNY, CDR2 SVGAGI (reference sequence). J lost 2 bases, V lost 6 bases, and 4 bases had no gene match. The CDR3 spans 15 residues. The CDR3 sequence: CASSLTGAGANVLTF. Here the CDR3 DNA reads TGTGCCAGCAGCCTCACAGGGGCTGGGGCCAACGTCCTGACTTTC.

The rearrangement uses TRBV5-1 and TRBJ2-1; TRBD2 matches 8 bases. The CDR3 totals 17 residues. Per germline, CDR1 SGHRS and CDR2 YFSETQ. J was trimmed by 1 base and V by 0 bases; bases with no gene match: 6. The CDR3 region is CASSLERAGGSYNEQFF. In DNA, the CDR3 is TGCGCCAGCAGCTTGGAGCGCGCGGGGGGATCCTACAATGAGCAGTTCTTC. The full variable domain, its missing parts supplied by reference TRBV5-1 and TRBJ2-1, is KAGVTQTPRYLIKTRGQQVTLSCSPISGHRSVSWYQQTPGQGLQFLFEYFSETQRNKGNFPGRFSGRQFSNSRSEMNVSTLELGDSALYLCASSLERAGGSYNEQFFGPGTRLTVL.

The rearrangement uses TRBV9 and TRBJ2-5, with 9 bases fitting TRBD2. Germline-derived CDR1 and CDR2 are SGDLS and YYNGEE. The V segment lost 4 bases and the J segment 5 bases; nucleotides outside the gene matches: 15. CDR3 length: 17 amino acids. For the CDR3, the DNA is TGTGCCAGCAGCTTGGGGGACCGCGGGGGGGCCCAGGAGACCCAGTACTTC. Encoded protein: CASSLGDRGGAQETQYF.

The chain joins TRBV18 to TRBJ2-1, with D perhaps matching TRBD1 (6 bases). With 0 bases removed from V and 3 bases from J, the gap between germline ends came to 6 bases. Germline V gene sequence: CDR1 KGHSH, CDR2 LQKENI. This CDR3 has 14 amino acids. The CDR3 region is CASSPPGGYNEQFF. The DNA for the CDR3 is TGTGCCAGCTCACCACCAGGGGGCTACAATGAGCAGTTCTTC.

This sequence joins TRBV5-5 and TRBJ1-3; possible D gene TRBD1, 6 bases. The CDR3 is 12 amino acids. V lost 4 bases and J lost 7, with 9 bases in between. Germline values: CDR1 SGHKS, CDR2 YYEKEE (reference sequence). The DNA of the CDR3 is TGTGCCAGCAGCCTAGGGGGTAACACCATATATTTT. This encodes CASSLGGNTIYF.

V and J are TRBV3-1 (or the pseudogene TRBV3-2) and TRBJ2-7; D is perhaps TRBD1 (6 bases). The CDR3 runs 14 residues. Germline V gene lookup returns CDR1 LGHDT and CDR2 YNNKEL (reference sequence). Deletions cut 1 base from V and 6 bases from J, with 13 bases between. CDR3 bases: TGTGCCAGCAGCCAAGTTGTGGGGGCAGGCGAGCAGTACTTC. Its protein is CASSQVVGAGEQYF.

The chain recombines TRBV30 with TRBJ1-5; 9 nucleotides agree with TRBD1. CDR3 length equals 15 residues. V dropped 1 base and J dropped 10; count of bases not matched to a gene: 11. Germline CDR1 is GTSNPN and CDR2 is SVGIG (reference sequence). CDR3 region: CAWSEERDRDLPQHF. The DNA of the CDR3 is TGTGCCTGGAGTGAAGAGAGGGACAGGGACCTTCCCCAGCATTTT. Full variable domain (missing parts from reference TRBV30 and TRBJ1-5): SQTIHQWPATLVQPVGSPLSLECTVEGTSNPNLYWYRQAAGRGLQLLFYSVGIGQISSEVPQNLSASRPQDRQFILSSKKLLLSDSGFYLCAWSEERDRDLPQHFGDGTRLSIL.

The CDR3 loop reads CASSDAAGGQETQYF. Written as DNA, the CDR3 is TGTGCCAGCAGTGACGCGGCAGGGGGTCAAGAGACCCAGTACTTC. This chain uses TRBV6-1 with TRBJ2-5; 7 bases agree with TRBD1. V shed 3 bases and J 2 bases; nucleotides not matched to a gene: 6. Germline V gives CDR1 MNHNS, CDR2 SASEGT. CDR3 size: 15 residues.

CDR3 sequence (DNA): TGTGCCAGCAGCCCCCAGTCAGCGGGTAGCACAGATACGCAGTATTTT. This sequence encodes CASSPQSAGSTDTQYF. The V and J genes are TRBV4-2 and TRBJ2-3; D is perhaps TRBD2 (6 bases). The germline V gene has CDR1 LGHNA and CDR2 YNFKEQ. V dropped 4 bases and J dropped 0 bases, with 14 bases sitting between them. This CDR3 contains 16 residues.

The J gene is TRBJ2-1, the V gene TRBV11-2; 7 bases match TRBD1. CDR3 length equals 14 residues. The J segment lost 0 bases and the V segment lost 4 bases, leaving 0 bases of the junction unmatched. Germline lookup yields CDR1 SGHAT and CDR2 FQNNGV. The CDR3 region is CASSSGGSYNEQFF. The CDR3 DNA reads TGTGCCAGCAGCTCAGGGGGCTCCTACAATGAGCAGTTCTTC.

The V gene is TRBV5-5, the J gene TRBJ2-7; D may be TRBD2 (5 bases). The germline gives CDR1 SGHKS, CDR2 YYEKEE (reference sequence). V was shortened by 4 bases and J by 3 bases, with 14 bases between the two germline ends. CDR3 length: 14 amino acids. The CDR3 DNA is TGTGCCAGCAGCCCTGGAGGACCCCTCTACGAGCAGTACTTC. Amino acids: CASSPGGPLYEQYF.

J is TRBJ1-2 and V is TRBV7-2; D perhaps matches TRBD1 (5 bases). CDR1 and CDR2 (germline): SGHTA, FQGNSA. This CDR3 spans 14 amino acids. The V end lost 7 bases, the J end lost 5 bases, and 17 bases lay between the germline ends. CDR3 coding DNA: TGTGCCAGCACCCCCGAGGCTGGGGGGTATGGCTACACCTTC. It specifies CASTPEAGGYGYTF.